The 10 T cell receptor beta chains presented below share a single source sample, sequenced in a study of immune heterogeneity within non-small cell lung tumors. Amplification of the TCR beta CDR3 was achieved through multiplex PCR with 32 V and 13 J primers. TCRdb used MiXCR to reprocess the multiplex PCR reads, holding one entry per CDR3 protein. The sample has 15,000 or so distinct CDR3 sequences; over 25% are singletons. Template came from bulk tumor genomic DNA, at approximately 540 ng per sample. Doctors removed several biopsies from each primary tumor during surgery, keeping them far apart. Patients had untreated, newly diagnosed non-small cell lung cancer and underwent curative surgery. Specimen: lung tumor tissue. The receptor source for this set is a woman in her forties or fifties with non-small cell lung cancer.

For the CDR3, the DNA is TGTGCCAGCAGTGTACGGATCTTTGGGACAGGGGGCGAGCAGTACTTC. This translates into CASSVRIFGTGGEQYF. The chain recombines TRBV2 with TRBJ2-7; 11 positions match TRBD1. The CDR3 extends over 16 amino acids. Germline CDR1 and CDR2: SNHLY and FYNNEI. Trimming at V came to 4 bases and at J to 6 bases, leaving 11 bases not matched to a gene. The full variable domain, its missing parts supplied by reference TRBV2 and TRBJ2-7, is EPEVTQTPSHQVTQMGQEVILRCVPISNHLYFYWYRQILGQKVEFLVSFYNNEISEKSEIFDDQFSVERPDGSNFTLKIRSTKLEDSAMYFCASSVRIFGTGGEQYFGPGTRLTVT.

As concerns this clonotype: A junction end diverges from the germline sequence, so it may reflect a read error. The genes are TRBV11-3 and TRBJ2-3; D might be TRBD2 (5 bases). Germline V gene sequence: CDR1 SGHNT, CDR2 YENEEA. This CDR3 is 14 amino acids long. Here the CDR3 reads CASTLASDTDTQYF. CDR3 nucleotides: TGTGCCAGCACCTTAGCGTCGGATACAGATACGCAGTATTTT.

This clonotype was counted only a few times. CDR3 loop: CASSSGLAVINEQFF. The CDR3 region has the DNA TGTGCCAGCAGTTCCGGACTAGCGGTGATCAATGAGCAGTTCTTC. V is TRBV6-5 and J is TRBJ2-1, with TRBD2 matching 10 bases. CDR1 is MNHEY, CDR2 SVGAGI, per germline. After removal of 4 bases from V and 6 bases from J, the junction contained 6 bases not matched to a gene. This CDR3 is built from 15 residues.

This clonotype has more than one count but fewer than ten. The chain recombines TRBV12-5 with TRBJ2-1; TRBD1 agrees at 11 bases. The ends lost 9 bases at V and 1 base at J; junction bases unmatched: 5. This CDR3 region has 15 residues. CDR1 is LGHNT, CDR2 FRNRAP, per germline. CDR3 sequence reads: CASSGTGGSYNEQFF. The CDR3 DNA is TGTGCTAGCTCCGGGACAGGGGGTTCCTACAATGAGCAGTTCTTC.

This clonotype was detected many times. This sequence joins TRBV20-1 and TRBJ2-7; 13 bases line up with TRBD2. J gave up 5 bases and V 5 bases, and 6 bases lay outside the gene matches. CDR3 length: 14 residues. Germline V gives CDR1 DFQATT, CDR2 SNEGSKA (reference sequence). The CDR3 is CSAVHGTSGNEQYF. CDR3 in DNA: TGCAGTGCTGTGCACGGGACTAGCGGGAACGAGCAGTACTTC.

This clonotype was seen a few times. An end of the junction does not agree with germline; a read error may underlie this. The chain is built from TRBV6-1 and TRBJ1-4; maybe TRBD1 (6 bases). Germline CDR1 and CDR2: MNHNS and SASEGT. This CDR3 has 13 amino acids. In DNA, the CDR3 is TGTGCCAGCGCAGGGGCAACTAATGGAAAACTGTTTTTT. Translating it yields CASAGATNGKLFF.

This chain connects TRBV20-1 to TRBJ2-3; D is tentatively TRBD1 or TRBD2 (7 bases each). Trimming left V 6 bases short and J 2 bases short, with 18 bases between. Per germline, CDR1 DFQATT and CDR2 SNEGSKA (reference sequence). The CDR3 sequence is 15 residues long. The chain's CDR3 is CSAPQGGGLTDTQYF. DNA for the CDR3: TGCAGTGCCCCCCAGGGGGGGGGACTCACAGATACGCAGTATTTT.

This rearrangement joins TRBV5-1 to TRBJ2-1; tentatively, D is TRBD1 (6 bases). The V end was cut by 3 bases, the J end by 0 bases, with 7 bases between. This CDR3 spans 14 amino acids. Germline values: CDR1 SGHRS, CDR2 YFSETQ. The CDR3 sequence is CASSYRASYNEQFF. The CDR3 DNA reads TGCGCCAGCAGCTACAGGGCCTCCTACAATGAGCAGTTCTTC.

The CDR3 loop is CSALDNYGYTF. The CDR3 DNA follows: TGCAGTGCCCTCGACAACTATGGCTACACCTTC. This chain connects TRBV20-1 to TRBJ1-2; no clear D gene. Deletions cut 6 bases from V and 2 bases from J, with 7 bases between. CDR1 and CDR2 from the germline V gene are DFQATT and SNEGSKA (reference sequence). The CDR3 consists of 11 residues.

This clonotype has a count of ten or more. V and J are TRBV29-1 and TRBJ2-2; the D gene could be TRBD1 or TRBD2 (7 bases each). The germline V and J ends were trimmed by 6 bases and 7 bases, with 15 bases remaining between them. There are 13 residues in the CDR3. In germline, CDR1 is SQVTM, CDR2 ANQGSEA. This CDR3 reads CSVGEGAGGELFF. The CDR3, as DNA: TGCAGCGTGGGGGAGGGGGCTGGCGGGGAGCTGTTTTTT.